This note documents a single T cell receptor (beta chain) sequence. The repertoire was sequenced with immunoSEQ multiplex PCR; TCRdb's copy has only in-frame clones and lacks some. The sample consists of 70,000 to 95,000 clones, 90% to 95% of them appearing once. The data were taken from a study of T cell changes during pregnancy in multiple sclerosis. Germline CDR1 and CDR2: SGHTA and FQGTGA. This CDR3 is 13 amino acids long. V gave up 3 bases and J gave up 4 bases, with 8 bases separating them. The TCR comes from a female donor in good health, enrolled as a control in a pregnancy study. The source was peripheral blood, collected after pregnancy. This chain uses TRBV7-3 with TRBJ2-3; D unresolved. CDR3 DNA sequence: TGTGCCAGCAGCTTCACTGTTGCAGATACGCAGTATTTT. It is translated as CASSFTVADTQYF. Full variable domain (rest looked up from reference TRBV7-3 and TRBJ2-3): GAGVSQTPSNKVTEKGKYVELRCDPISGHTALYWYRQSLGQGPEFLIYFQGTGAADDSGLPNDRFFAVRPEGSVSTLKIQRTERGDSAVYLCASSFTVADTQYFGPGTRLTVL.